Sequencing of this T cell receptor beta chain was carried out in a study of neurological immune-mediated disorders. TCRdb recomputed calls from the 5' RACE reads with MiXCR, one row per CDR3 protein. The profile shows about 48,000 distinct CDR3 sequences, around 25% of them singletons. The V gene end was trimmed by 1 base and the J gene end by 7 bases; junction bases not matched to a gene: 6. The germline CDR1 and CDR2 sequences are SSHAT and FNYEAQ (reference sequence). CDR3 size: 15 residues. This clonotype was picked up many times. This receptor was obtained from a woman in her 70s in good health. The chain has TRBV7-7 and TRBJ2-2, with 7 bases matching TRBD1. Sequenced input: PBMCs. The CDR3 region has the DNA TGTGCCAGCAGCTTAGAGACAGGGTTCGGCGGGGAGCTGTTTTTT. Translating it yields CASSLETGFGGELFF.